This T cell receptor beta chain derives from a study of siplizumab effects on memory and regulatory T cells. Notes on the study in general: Confirmation that proliferating Tregs from siplizumab cultures had suppressive function was not obtained.

Germline V gives CDR1 LNHDA, CDR2 SQIVND (reference sequence). V was clipped by 8 bases and J by 0 bases, with 17 bases between them. The CDR3 loop spans 15 amino acids. Details on this clone: Its target is unknown.

The protocol was immunoSEQ multiplex PCR, while the TCRdb copy is restricted to in-frame clones and leaves out a portion. Of 85,000 to 130,000 clones listed, roughly 92% are singletons. The sample consisted of Tregs sorted from blood. This sequence joins TRBV19 and TRBJ2-7; D uncertain. The TCR was taken from a human donor in good health. DNA for the CDR3: TGTGCCAGTGGAAGCCCCGGCAGTCTCTCCTACGAGCAGTACTTC. This translates into CASGSPGSLSYEQYF.